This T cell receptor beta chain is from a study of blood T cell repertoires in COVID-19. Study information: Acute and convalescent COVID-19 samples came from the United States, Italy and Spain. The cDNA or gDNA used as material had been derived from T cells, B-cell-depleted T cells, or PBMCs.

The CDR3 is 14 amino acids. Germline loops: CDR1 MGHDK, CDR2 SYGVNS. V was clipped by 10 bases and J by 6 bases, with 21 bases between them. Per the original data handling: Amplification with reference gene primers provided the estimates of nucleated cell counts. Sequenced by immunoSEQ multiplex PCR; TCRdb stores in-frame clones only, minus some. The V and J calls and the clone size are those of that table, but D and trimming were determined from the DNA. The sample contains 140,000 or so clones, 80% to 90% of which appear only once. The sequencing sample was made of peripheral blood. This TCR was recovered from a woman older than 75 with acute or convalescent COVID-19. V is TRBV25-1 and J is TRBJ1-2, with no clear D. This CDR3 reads CATQKVGQVDGYTF. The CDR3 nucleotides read TGTGCCACCCAGAAGGTGGGCCAGGTGGATGGCTACACCTTC.